This T cell receptor beta chain was sequenced in a study of blood T cell repertoires in COVID-19. Study-level information: Acute-phase and convalescent COVID-19 samples originated in the United States, Italy and Spain.

Researchers sorted participants into cohorts using their self-reported clinical history. Sequencing was performed with immunoSEQ multiplex PCR; in TCRdb, only in-frame clones are kept and a portion is missing. The data show under 350,000 clones, around 90% seen once. Material for sequencing was PBMCs or T cells enriched from blood (not recorded which). The TCR sequence derives from a woman aged 40-49 years who had recovered from COVID-19.

CDR3 DNA: TGTGCCAGCAGTCCTACCCAGGGACTAGCGGGCAATGAGCAGTTCTTC. Its protein product is CASSPTQGLAGNEQFF. The rearrangement uses TRBV2 and TRBJ2-1; TRBD2 aligns across 12 bases. There are 16 residues in the CDR3. V lost 5 bases to trimming and J lost 6 bases; unmatched junction nucleotides: 8. Per germline, CDR1 SNHLY and CDR2 FYNNEI.